This T cell receptor beta chain was profiled in a study of CD8 T cells in ankylosing spondylitis. Study-level results: There was a TCR beta motif, made of eight highly homologous variants, that appeared characteristic of ankylosing spondylitis blood. Relatively rare in peripheral blood, disease-linked clones were also CD8+. Reportedly, disease-linked clones are significantly enriched in ankylosing spondylitis patients' matched synovial fluid. Earlier literature documents some of the motif variants in reactive arthritis synovial fluid and blood.

Generation of TCR beta libraries employed quantitative 5'-RACE incorporating molecular barcodes. Via MiXCR, TCRdb re-called the 5' RACE reads, giving one row per CDR3 protein. This sample has 250,000 to 350,000 distinct CDR3 sequences, with less than 9.5% found just once. CDR1 is MNHEY, CDR2 SMNVEV, per germline (reference sequence). The CDR3 is 15 amino acids. The trim removed 0 bases at V and 6 bases at J, leaving 7 bases unmatched. With regard to this clonotype: Its antigen is unknown.

The TCR sequence derives from a male donor with ankylosing spondylitis. The sample taken for sequencing was blood, either unsorted or a sorted T cell fraction (not recorded which). V is TRBV27 and J is TRBJ2-7, with TRBD2 identical over 8 bases. CDR3: CASSLSIAGGGEQYF. The CDR3 coding sequence is TGTGCCAGCAGTTTATCGATTGCGGGAGGCGGCGAGCAGTACTTC.